These T cell receptor beta chains were read from a single sample in a study of T-cell reconstitution after alpha-beta-depleted transplantation in children. Via MiXCR, TCRdb re-called the PCR reads, giving one row per CDR3 protein. Seen here are nearly 550,000 distinct CDR3 sequences, 18% observed once, and the top ten hold 3% to 4%. Sequenced here: PBMCs from the stem cell graft donor, sampled from the stem cell graft. These receptors came from a human donor who donated a stem cell graft to a child with acute lymphoblastic leukemia. Both conserved end residues are part of each CDR3. D genes are given only for firm matches. Only part of the rows carry a size: once, few, many, or a class if the clone is expanded.

abundance,v_gene,j_gene,d_gene,CDR3aa,CDR3nt
NA,TRBV14,TRBJ2-5,TRBD2,CASSQGASGTQETHYF,TGTGCCAGCAGCCAAGGGGCTAGCGGAACGCAAGAGACCCATTACTTC
few,TRBV2,TRBJ2-1,TRBD2,CASAATSGRIRGGEQFF,TGTGCCAGCGCTGCTACTAGCGGGAGAATCAGGGGGGGTGAGCAGTTCTTC
few,TRBV3-1,TRBJ2-2,TRBD1,CASSQMFPDRGLDGELFF,TGTGCCAGCAGCCAAATGTTTCCCGACAGGGGGCTTGACGGGGAGCTGTTTTTT
NA,TRBV20-1,TRBJ2-2,TRBD2,CSALSLAGDTGELFF,TGCAGTGCCCTCAGCTTAGCGGGAGACACCGGGGAGCTGTTTTTT
few,TRBV12-3/TRBV12-4,TRBJ1-1,NA,CASRASSGVNTEAFF,TGTGCCAGCAGGGCTAGTTCGGGAGTGAACACTGAAGCTTTCTTT
NA,TRBV27,TRBJ2-3,NA,CASSFPESTDTQYF,TGTGCCAGCAGTTTCCCGGAAAGCACAGATACGCAGTATTTT
many,TRBV20-1,TRBJ2-3,TRBD2,CSARTLAGGRTDTQYF,TGCAGTGCTAGAACTCTAGCGGGAGGACGCACAGATACGCAGTATTTT
NA,TRBV6-4,TRBJ2-1,TRBD2,CASSARASGAHNEQFF,TGTGCCAGCAGTGCCCGAGCTAGCGGGGCACACAATGAGCAGTTCTTC
many,TRBV12-3/TRBV12-4,TRBJ2-7,NA,CASSLGDISYEQYF,TGTGCCAGCAGTTTGGGGGACATTTCCTACGAGCAGTACTTC
NA,TRBV18,TRBJ2-7,NA,CASSPPTDSYEQYF,TGTGCCAGCTCACCACCGACAGACTCCTACGAGCAGTACTTC
NA,TRBV9,TRBJ1-3,TRBD1,CASSVGALGQAGNTIYF,TGTGCCAGCAGCGTGGGGGCCCTCGGACAGGCTGGAAACACCATATATTTT
NA,TRBV5-4,TRBJ2-1,NA,CASSLAGFGNPYNEQFF,TGTGCCAGCAGTTTGGCCGGGTTTGGGAACCCCTACAATGAGCAGTTCTTC
NA,TRBV2,TRBJ2-1,NA,CASKDSNSYNEQFF,TGTGCCAGCAAGGACAGTAACTCCTACAATGAGCAGTTCTTC
NA,TRBV7-9,TRBJ2-2,NA,CASRGGVSEYTGELFF,TGTGCCAGCAGAGGAGGGGTTAGCGAATACACCGGGGAGCTGTTTTTT
few,TRBV29-1,TRBJ2-1,NA,CSVDASRYNEQFF,TGCAGCGTTGATGCAAGCAGGTACAATGAGCAGTTCTTC
NA,TRBV18,TRBJ2-2,NA,CASSHERYTGELFF,TGTGCCAGCTCCCATGAGCGATACACCGGGGAGCTGTTTTTT
NA,TRBV7-2,TRBJ2-7,NA,CASSLGSREQYF,TGTGCCAGCAGCTTAGGTTCTCGCGAGCAGTACTTC
many,TRBV10-3,TRBJ2-7,NA,CAISSSYEQYF,TGTGCCATCAGTTCCTCCTACGAGCAGTACTTC
many,TRBV9,TRBJ2-3,TRBD2,CASSSTTSARTDTQYF,TGTGCCAGCAGCTCCACGACTAGCGCACGCACAGATACGCAGTATTTT
many,TRBV27,TRBJ2-6,NA,CASSSSGANVLTF,TGTGCCAGCAGTTCCTCTGGGGCCAACGTCCTGACTTTC
NA,TRBV24-1,TRBJ2-3,NA,CATGGDNTDTQYF,TGTGCCACCGGGGGTGATAACACAGATACGCAGTATTTT
NA,TRBV4-1,TRBJ1-2,TRBD1,CASSQEARTGLVLPSLDKPF,TGCGCCAGCAGCCAAGAAGCCCGGACAGGGCTTGTATTGCCCAGTCTTGACAAACCTTTC
NA,TRBV2,TRBJ2-7,NA,CASSLQDYYEQYF,TGTGCCAGCAGCTTACAGGACTACTACGAGCAGTACTTC
few,TRBV6-4,TRBJ2-3,NA,CASSDSDTQYF,TGTGCCAGCAGTGACTCAGATACGCAGTATTTT
NA,TRBV6-1,TRBJ2-2,NA,CASMGVTTLNTGELFF,TGTGCCAGCATGGGGGTGACAACTCTGAACACCGGGGAGCTGTTTTTT
NA,TRBV6-5,TRBJ1-1,NA,CASSYERNTEAFF,TGTGCCAGCAGTTACGAGAGGAACACTGAAGCTTTCTTT
few,TRBV20-1,TRBJ2-3,TRBD1,CSERGPSTDTQYF,TGCAGTGAAAGGGGGCCCAGCACAGATACGCAGTATTTT
many,TRBV5-1,TRBJ2-7,NA,CASSSSREQYF,TGCGCCAGCAGCTCATCTCGCGAGCAGTACTTC
NA,TRBV5-1,TRBJ1-4,NA,CAIPTGRRDAYGGKLFF,TGCGCCATCCCGACTGGGCGCCGGGACGCTTACGGGGGAAAACTGTTTTTT
NA,TRBV5-1,TRBJ1-1,NA,CASSFSVRRLDTEAFF,TGCGCCAGCAGCTTTTCCGTTAGGCGCCTGGACACTGAAGCTTTCTTT
few,TRBV20-1,TRBJ2-1,NA,CSAQGQPEQFF,TGCAGTGCCCAAGGGCAACCTGAGCAGTTCTTC
NA,TRBV7-9,TRBJ2-3,TRBD1,CASQWDREFTDTQYF,TGTGCCAGCCAGTGGGACAGGGAATTTACAGATACGCAGTATTTT
few,TRBV7-3,TRBJ2-7,NA,CASSPGSGPYEQYF,TGTGCCAGCAGCCCGGGGAGCGGGCCCTACGAGCAGTACTTC
few,TRBV20-1,TRBJ2-5,TRBD2,CSAASGRALETQYF,TGCAGTGCTGCTAGCGGGAGGGCTTTGGAGACCCAGTACTTC
few,TRBV11-3,TRBJ2-1,TRBD2,CASSSGPRLAGVTSSYNEQFF,TGTGCCAGCAGCTCGGGGCCGCGACTAGCGGGAGTTACTAGCTCCTACAATGAGCAGTTCTTC
NA,TRBV4-1,TRBJ2-7,NA,CASGTGTREYF,TGCGCCAGCGGCACCGGGACCCGAGAGTACTTC
NA,TRBV10-3,TRBJ2-3,NA,CAISEPPNTQYF,TGTGCCATCAGTGAGCCCCCAAATACGCAGTATTTT
NA,TRBV5-1,TRBJ2-2,TRBD1,CASSLAGTGNTGELFF,TGCGCCAGCAGCTTGGCCGGGACAGGGAACACCGGGGAGCTGTTTTTT
few,TRBV7-9,TRBJ2-1,TRBD2,CASSRLAGLINEQFF,TGTGCCAGCAGTCGATTAGCGGGATTAATCAATGAGCAGTTCTTC
NA,TRBV15,TRBJ1-5,NA,CATSRDRRTAYLNSNQPQHF,TGTGCCACCAGCAGAGATCGGAGGACAGCGTATCTGAATAGCAATCAGCCCCAGCATTTT
few,TRBV6-5,TRBJ2-7,TRBD1,CASSSMTGKSYEQYF,TGTGCCAGCAGTTCAATGACAGGGAAAAGCTACGAGCAGTACTTC
NA,TRBV12-3/TRBV12-4,TRBJ2-1,NA,CASSPAGSPHNEQFF,TGTGCCAGCAGTCCCGCGGGGTCCCCCCACAATGAGCAGTTCTTC
NA,TRBV27,TRBJ2-1,NA,CASSVLNEQFF,TGTGCCAGCAGTGTACTCAATGAGCAGTTCTTC
few,TRBV12-3/TRBV12-4,TRBJ2-7,NA,CASSPSRGAGPYEQYF,TGTGCCAGCAGCCCATCGCGGGGCGCAGGGCCCTACGAGCAGTACTTC
few,TRBV29-1,TRBJ2-3,TRBD2,CSVEGTSGSYTDTQYF,TGCAGCGTTGAAGGGACTAGCGGAAGTTACACAGATACGCAGTATTTT
few,TRBV4-1,TRBJ2-1,NA,CASSQGTEQQFF,TGCGCCAGCAGCCAAGGTACAGAACAGCAGTTCTTC
NA,TRBV20-1,TRBJ2-4,NA,CSARDPWVGKNIQYF,TGCAGTGCTAGAGATCCGTGGGTTGGCAAAAACATTCAGTACTTC
NA,TRBV12-3/TRBV12-4,TRBJ1-2,NA,CASSPPDRPTDGYTF,TGTGCCAGCAGCCCGCCCGACAGGCCAACGGATGGCTACACCTTC